This T cell receptor (beta chain) stems from a study of blood T cell repertoires in COVID-19. Libraries were prepared by immunoSEQ multiplex PCR; TCRdb keeps only in-frame clonotypes and omits some of them. The sample has about 200,000 clones; 80% to 85% are singletons. The CDR3 length is 15 residues. Unmatched junction bases numbered 6, after V lost 5 bases and J lost 4 bases. The V gene's germline CDR1 is KGHSH and CDR2 LQKENI. The sequence was obtained from a man in his forties with acute or convalescent COVID-19. Sequences were obtained from peripheral blood. The chain combines TRBV18 with TRBJ1-4; TRBD1 matches at 8 bases. CDR3 region: CASSTRQGYNEKLFF. The CDR3 DNA reads TGTGCCAGCTCAACGCGACAGGGGTATAATGAAAAACTGTTTTTT. Combining the CDR3 with reference TRBV18 and TRBJ1-4 gives the whole variable domain NAGVMQNPRHLVRRRGQEARLRCSPMKGHSHVYWYRQLPEEGLKFMVYLQKENIIDESGMPKERFSAEFPKEGPSILRIQQVVRGDSAAYFCASSTRQGYNEKLFFGSGTQLSVL.